The entry that follows covers one TCR beta chain sequence. Its antigen is unidentified. Via CD45RO/CCR7/CD25/CD127/CD95/CD27, cells of the CD4+ naive, central memory, regulatory and stem cell-like memory subsets were sorted. The authors reverse transcribed all of the isolated RNA, so sequencing captured expressed TCRB transcripts. Repertoires were generated with immunoSEQ multiplex PCR, while TCRdb's copy carries only in-frame clones and drops some. The sample contains approximately 160,000 clones, 63% of which appear only once. From germline, CDR1 is SGHRS and CDR2 YFSETQ. The CDR3 consists of 14 residues. V shed 2 bases and J shed 2 bases, with 10 bases lying between them. This sample was included in a study of beta chain features in type 1 diabetes. Background on the study: There were approximately 110,000,000 sorted cells examined across all samples. General study results and limits: Across all four CD4+ subsets, people with type 1 diabetes showed modestly shorter TCRB CDR3s. The study found that naive, central memory and Treg TCRB repertoires appeared more similar in patients than in healthy donors.

This TCR was sampled from a man aged 30 to 39 with type 1 diabetes. Sequencing was carried out using naive CD4+ T cells from blood. V is TRBV5-1 and J is TRBJ2-5, with D unclear. CDR3 residues: CASSLGTQQETQYF. In nucleotides, the CDR3 is TGCGCCAGCAGCTTAGGAACTCAACAAGAGACCCAGTACTTC. The whole variable domain, filled in from reference TRBV5-1 and TRBJ2-5, reads KAGVTQTPRYLIKTRGQQVTLSCSPISGHRSVSWYQQTPGQGLQFLFEYFSETQRNKGNFPGRFSGRQFSNSRSEMNVSTLELGDSALYLCASSLGTQQETQYFGPGTRLLVL.